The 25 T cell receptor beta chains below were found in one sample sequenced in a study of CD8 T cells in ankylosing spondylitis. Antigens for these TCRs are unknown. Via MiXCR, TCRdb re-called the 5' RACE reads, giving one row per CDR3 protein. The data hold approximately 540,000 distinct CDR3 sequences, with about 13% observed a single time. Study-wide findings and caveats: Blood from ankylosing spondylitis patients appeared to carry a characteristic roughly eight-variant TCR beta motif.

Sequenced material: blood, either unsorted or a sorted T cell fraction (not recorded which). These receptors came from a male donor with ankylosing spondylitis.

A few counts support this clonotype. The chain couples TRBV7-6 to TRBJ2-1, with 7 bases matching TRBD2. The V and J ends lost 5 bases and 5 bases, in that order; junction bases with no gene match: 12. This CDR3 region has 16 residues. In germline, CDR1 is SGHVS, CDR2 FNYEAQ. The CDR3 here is CASSPRVGGQDNEQFF. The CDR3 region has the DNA TGTGCCAGCAGCCCCCGGGTGGGAGGGCAGGACAATGAGCAGTTCTTC.

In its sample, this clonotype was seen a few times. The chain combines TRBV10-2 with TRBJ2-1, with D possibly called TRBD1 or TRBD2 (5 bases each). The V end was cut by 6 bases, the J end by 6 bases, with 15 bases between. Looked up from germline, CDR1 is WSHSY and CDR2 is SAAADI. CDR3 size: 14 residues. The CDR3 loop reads CASRPSGAPNEQFF. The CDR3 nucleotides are TGCGCCAGCAGACCTTCCGGGGCGCCCAATGAGCAGTTCTTC.

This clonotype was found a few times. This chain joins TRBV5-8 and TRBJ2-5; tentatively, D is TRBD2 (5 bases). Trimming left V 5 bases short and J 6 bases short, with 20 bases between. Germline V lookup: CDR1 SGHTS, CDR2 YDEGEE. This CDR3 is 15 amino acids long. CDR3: CASSFSVVARQTQYF. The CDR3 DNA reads TGTGCCAGCAGTTTTTCCGTGGTAGCGAGGCAGACCCAGTACTTC.

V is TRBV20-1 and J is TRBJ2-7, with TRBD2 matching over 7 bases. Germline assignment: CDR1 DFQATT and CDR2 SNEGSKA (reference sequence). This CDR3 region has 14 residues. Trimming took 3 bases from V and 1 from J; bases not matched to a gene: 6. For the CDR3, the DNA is TGCAGTGCTAGGCCCCGGGAGGCTTCCTACGAGCAGTACTTC. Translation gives CSARPREASYEQYF.

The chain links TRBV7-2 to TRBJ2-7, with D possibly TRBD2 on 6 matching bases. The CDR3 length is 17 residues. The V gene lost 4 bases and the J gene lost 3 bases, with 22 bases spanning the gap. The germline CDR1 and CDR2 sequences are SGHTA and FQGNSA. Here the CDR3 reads CASSSSPLARGGYEQYV. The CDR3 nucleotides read TGTGCCAGCAGCTCTAGCCCTCTCGCTCGGGGAGGCTACGAGCAGTACGTC.

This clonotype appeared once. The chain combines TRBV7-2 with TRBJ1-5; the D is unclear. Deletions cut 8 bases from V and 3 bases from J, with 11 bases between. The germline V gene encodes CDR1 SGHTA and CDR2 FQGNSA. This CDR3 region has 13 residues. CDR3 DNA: TGTGCCAGCCAGCCCGGAATCAATCAGCCCCAGCATTTT. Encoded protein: CASQPGINQPQHF. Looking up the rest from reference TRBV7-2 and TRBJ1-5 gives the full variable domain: GAGVSQSPSNKVTEKGKDVELRCDPISGHTALYWYRQSLGQGLEFLIYFQGNSAPDKSGLPSDRFSAERTGGSVSTLTIQRTQQEDSAVYLCASQPGINQPQHFGDGTRLSIL.

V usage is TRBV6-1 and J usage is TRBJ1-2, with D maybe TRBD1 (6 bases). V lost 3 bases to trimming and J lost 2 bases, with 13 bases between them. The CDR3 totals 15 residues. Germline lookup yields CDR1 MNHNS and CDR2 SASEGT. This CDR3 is CASSDGGAGNYGYTF. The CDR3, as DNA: TGTGCCAGCAGTGATGGGGGGGCAGGGAACTATGGCTACACCTTC.

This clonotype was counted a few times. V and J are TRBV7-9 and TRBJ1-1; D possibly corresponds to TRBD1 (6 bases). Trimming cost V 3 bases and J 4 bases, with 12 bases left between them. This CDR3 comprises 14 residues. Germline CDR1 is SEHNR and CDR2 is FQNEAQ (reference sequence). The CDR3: CASSFHQGTTEAFF. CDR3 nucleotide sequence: TGTGCCAGCAGCTTTCACCAGGGGACCACTGAAGCTTTCTTT. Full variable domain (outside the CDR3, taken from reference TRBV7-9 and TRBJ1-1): DTGVSQNPRHKITKRGQNVTFRCDPISEHNRLYWYRQTLGQGPEFLTYFQNEAQLEKSRLLSDRFSAERPKGSFSTLEIQRTEQGDSAMYLCASSFHQGTTEAFFGQGTRLTVV.

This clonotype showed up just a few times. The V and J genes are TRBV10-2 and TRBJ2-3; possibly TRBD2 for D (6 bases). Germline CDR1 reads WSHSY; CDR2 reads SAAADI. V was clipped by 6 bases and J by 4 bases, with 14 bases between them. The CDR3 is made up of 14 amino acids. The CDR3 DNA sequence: TGCGCCAGCAGGAACCAGGGACTTGCAGATACGCAGTATTTT. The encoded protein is CASRNQGLADTQYF.

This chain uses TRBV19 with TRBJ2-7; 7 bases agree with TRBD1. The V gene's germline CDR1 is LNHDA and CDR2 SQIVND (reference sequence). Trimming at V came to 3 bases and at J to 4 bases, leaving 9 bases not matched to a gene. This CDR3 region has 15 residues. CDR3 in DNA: TGTGCCAGTAGTATCGGTCCGGCAGGGGGTTACGAGCAGTACTTC. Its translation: CASSIGPAGGYEQYF.

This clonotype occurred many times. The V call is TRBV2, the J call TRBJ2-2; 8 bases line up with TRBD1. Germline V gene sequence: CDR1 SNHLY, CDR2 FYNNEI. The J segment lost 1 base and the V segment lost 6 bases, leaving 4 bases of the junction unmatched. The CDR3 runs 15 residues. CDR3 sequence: CASRTGTGNTGELFF. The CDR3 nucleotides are TGTGCCAGCAGGACCGGGACAGGGAACACCGGGGAGCTGTTTTTT.

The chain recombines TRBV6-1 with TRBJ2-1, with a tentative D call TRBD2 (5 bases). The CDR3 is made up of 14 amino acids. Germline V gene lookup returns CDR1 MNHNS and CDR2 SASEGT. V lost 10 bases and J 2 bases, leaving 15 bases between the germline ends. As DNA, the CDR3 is TGTGCCACCCGCCTCGGGGAGACCTACAATGAGCAGTTCTTC. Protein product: CATRLGETYNEQFF.

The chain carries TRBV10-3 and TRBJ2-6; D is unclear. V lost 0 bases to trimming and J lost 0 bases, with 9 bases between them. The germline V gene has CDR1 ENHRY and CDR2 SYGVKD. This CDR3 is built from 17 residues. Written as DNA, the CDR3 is TGTGCCATCAGTGAGTCTTCCAGGAGCTCTGGGGCCAACGTCCTGACTTTC. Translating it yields CAISESSRSSGANVLTF.

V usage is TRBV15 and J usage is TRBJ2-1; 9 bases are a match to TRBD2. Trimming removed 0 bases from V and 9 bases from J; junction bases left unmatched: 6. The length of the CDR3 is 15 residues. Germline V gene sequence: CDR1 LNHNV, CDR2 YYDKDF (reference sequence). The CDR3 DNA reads TGTGCCACCAGCAGAGATCCTAGCGGGAATAGTGAGCAGTTCTTC. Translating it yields CATSRDPSGNSEQFF.

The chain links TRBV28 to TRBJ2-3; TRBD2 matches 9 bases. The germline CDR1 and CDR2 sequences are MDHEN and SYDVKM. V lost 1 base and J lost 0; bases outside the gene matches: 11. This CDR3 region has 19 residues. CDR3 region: CASSLFRGIAGASTDTQYF. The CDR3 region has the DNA TGTGCCAGCAGTTTATTCCGGGGTATAGCGGGAGCTAGCACAGATACGCAGTATTTT.

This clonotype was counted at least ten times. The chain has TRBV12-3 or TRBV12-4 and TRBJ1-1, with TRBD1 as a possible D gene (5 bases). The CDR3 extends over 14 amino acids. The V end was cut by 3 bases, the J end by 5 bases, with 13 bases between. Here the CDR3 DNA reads TGTGCCAGCAGTTTGAGGGGAGGTGGGACTGAAGCTTTCTTT. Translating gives CASSLRGGGTEAFF.

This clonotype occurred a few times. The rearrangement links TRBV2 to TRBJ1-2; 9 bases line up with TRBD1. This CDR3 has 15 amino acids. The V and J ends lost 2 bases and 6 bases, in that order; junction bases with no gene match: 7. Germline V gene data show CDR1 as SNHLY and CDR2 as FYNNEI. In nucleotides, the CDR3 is TGTGCCAGCAGTGAATTGAGGGGACAGGGTCATGGCTACACCTTC. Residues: CASSELRGQGHGYTF.

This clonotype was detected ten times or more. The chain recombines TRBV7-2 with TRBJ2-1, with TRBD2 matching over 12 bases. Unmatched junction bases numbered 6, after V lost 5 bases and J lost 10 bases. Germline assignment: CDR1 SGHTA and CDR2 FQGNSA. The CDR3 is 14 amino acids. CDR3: CASSQTSGRGEQFF. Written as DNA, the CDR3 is TGTGCCAGCAGCCAGACTAGCGGGAGAGGAGAGCAGTTCTTC.

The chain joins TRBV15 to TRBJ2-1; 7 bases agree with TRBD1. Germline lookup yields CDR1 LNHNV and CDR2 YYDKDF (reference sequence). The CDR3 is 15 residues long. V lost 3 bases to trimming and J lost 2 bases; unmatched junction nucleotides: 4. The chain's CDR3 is CATSSHQGAYNEQFF. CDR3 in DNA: TGTGCCACCAGCAGTCATCAGGGGGCCTACAATGAGCAGTTCTTC. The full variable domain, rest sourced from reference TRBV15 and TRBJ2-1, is DAMVIQNPRYQVTQFGKPVTLSCSQTLNHNVMYWYQQKSSQAPKLLFHYYDKDFNNEADTPDNFQSRRPNTSFCFLDIRSPGLGDTAMYLCATSSHQGAYNEQFFGPGTRLTVL.

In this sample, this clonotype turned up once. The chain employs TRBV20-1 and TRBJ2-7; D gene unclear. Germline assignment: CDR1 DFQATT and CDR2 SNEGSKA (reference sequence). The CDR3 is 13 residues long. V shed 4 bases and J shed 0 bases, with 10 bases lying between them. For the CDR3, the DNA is TGCAGTGCTAAATACAGAGACTCCTACGAGCAGTACGTC. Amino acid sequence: CSAKYRDSYEQYV.

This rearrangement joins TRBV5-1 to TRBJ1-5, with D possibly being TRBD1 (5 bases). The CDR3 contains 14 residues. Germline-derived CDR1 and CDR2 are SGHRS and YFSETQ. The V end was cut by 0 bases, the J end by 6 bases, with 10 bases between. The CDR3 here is CASSLVLGGQPQHF. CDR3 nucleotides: TGCGCCAGCAGCTTGGTCCTCGGGGGTCAGCCCCAGCATTTT.

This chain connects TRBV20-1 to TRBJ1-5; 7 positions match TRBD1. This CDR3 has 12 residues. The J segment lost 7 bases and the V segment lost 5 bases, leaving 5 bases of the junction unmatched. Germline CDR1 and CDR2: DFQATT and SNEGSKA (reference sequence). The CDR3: CSAALQGQPQHF. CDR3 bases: TGCAGTGCTGCGCTACAGGGGCAGCCCCAGCATTTT.

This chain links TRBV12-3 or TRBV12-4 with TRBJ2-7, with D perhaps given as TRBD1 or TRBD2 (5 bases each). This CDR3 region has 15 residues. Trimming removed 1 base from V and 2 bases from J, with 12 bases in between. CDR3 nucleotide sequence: TGTGCCAGCAGTTTAGGTGGGACCTTAACCTACGAGCAGTACTTC. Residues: CASSLGGTLTYEQYF.

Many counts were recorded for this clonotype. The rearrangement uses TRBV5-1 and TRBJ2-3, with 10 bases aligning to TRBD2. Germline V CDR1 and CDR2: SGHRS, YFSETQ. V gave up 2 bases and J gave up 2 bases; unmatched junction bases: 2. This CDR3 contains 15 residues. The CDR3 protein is CASSLLAGNTDTQYF. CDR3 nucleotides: TGCGCCAGCAGCTTACTAGCGGGAAACACAGATACGCAGTATTTT. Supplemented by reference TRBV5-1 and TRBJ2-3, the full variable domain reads KAGVTQTPRYLIKTRGQQVTLSCSPISGHRSVSWYQQTPGQGLQFLFEYFSETQRNKGNFPGRFSGRQFSNSRSEMNVSTLELGDSALYLCASSLLAGNTDTQYFGPGTRLTVL.

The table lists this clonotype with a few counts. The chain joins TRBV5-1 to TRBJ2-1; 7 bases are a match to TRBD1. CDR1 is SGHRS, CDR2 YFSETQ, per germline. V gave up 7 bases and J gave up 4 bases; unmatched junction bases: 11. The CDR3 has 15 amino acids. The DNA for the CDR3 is TGCGCCAGCCAAGGCTGGGACAGTCTTTACAATGAGCAGTTCTTC. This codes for CASQGWDSLYNEQFF. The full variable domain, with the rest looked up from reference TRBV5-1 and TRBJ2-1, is KAGVTQTPRYLIKTRGQQVTLSCSPISGHRSVSWYQQTPGQGLQFLFEYFSETQRNKGNFPGRFSGRQFSNSRSEMNVSTLELGDSALYLCASQGWDSLYNEQFFGPGTRLTVL.